Described below is a single TCR beta chain sequence and its context. Deletions cut 3 bases from V and 4 bases from J, with 7 bases between. This CDR3 has 12 amino acids. CDR1 SGHRS and CDR2 YFSETQ come from the germline V gene. Authors' processing steps: Reference gene primers were amplified, and this amplification served to estimate nucleated cell counts. Method: immunoSEQ multiplex PCR; TCRdb's copy keeps in-frame clones and lacks some. V and J calls and clone size follow that table, whereas D and trimming were derived from the DNA. The sample has about 110,000 clones, 70% to 90% seen once. This sample was included in a study of blood T cell repertoires in COVID-19. Study as a whole: The United States, Italy and Spain supplied acute and convalescent COVID-19 samples.

The sample comprised peripheral blood. The TCR sequence derives from a human donor in a cohort sampled during active COVID-19. The chain couples TRBV5-1 to TRBJ1-1; D possibly corresponds to TRBD1 (5 bases). CDR3 bases: TGCGCCAGCAGCTCAGGGCTCACTGAAGCTTTCTTT. Its protein is CASSSGLTEAFF.